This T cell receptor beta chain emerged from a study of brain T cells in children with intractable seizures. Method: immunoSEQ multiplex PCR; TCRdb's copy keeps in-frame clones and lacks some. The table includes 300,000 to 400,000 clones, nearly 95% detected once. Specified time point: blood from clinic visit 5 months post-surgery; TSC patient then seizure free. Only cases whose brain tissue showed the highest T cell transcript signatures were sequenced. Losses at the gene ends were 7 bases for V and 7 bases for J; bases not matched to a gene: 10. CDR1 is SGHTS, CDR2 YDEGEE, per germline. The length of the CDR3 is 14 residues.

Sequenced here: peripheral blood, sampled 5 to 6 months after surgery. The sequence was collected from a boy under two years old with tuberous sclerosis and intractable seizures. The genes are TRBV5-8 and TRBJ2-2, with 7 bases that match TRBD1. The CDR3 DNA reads TGTGCCAGCTCATATACAGGGGTAGGCGGGGAGCTGTTTTTT. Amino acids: CASSYTGVGGELFF.